This TCR beta chain was found in a study of blood T cell repertoires in COVID-19 (dated by TCRdb to the early 2020s). Regarding the complete study: Samples from collaborators originated in the United States, Italy and Spain and spanned both the acute and convalescent phases of COVID-19. The material from the prospective study consisted of cDNA or gDNA derived from T cells, B-cell-depleted T cells, or PBMCs. Deeply sampled blood TCRbeta repertoires from subjects exposed to, actively infected with, or recovered from COVID-19 were included in the dataset. The repertoires were released in a freely available public database meant as a resource for research on the immune response to SARS-CoV-2. The samples were drawn from two sources: the first 160 participants of the ongoing ImmuneRACE study, and 950 to 1,500 subjects contributed by 6 global collaborators. The sample metadata nearly always contained a de-identified subject ID, COVID-19 status, age in years and sex. Where available, HLA class I and class II types were taken from metadata supplied by the sample provider and were not determined by assay-based typing.

General findings and caveats noted by the study authors: How much clinical and demographic metadata was included differed by source and by participant, and the metadata was provided uncurated.

Worth noting for this clone: Its target antigen remains unknown. The sample holds no much larger clone one base away, and base qualities are not on file.

CDR1 and CDR2, looked up from the germline V gene (reference sequence), are LGHDT and YNNKEL. Its CDR3 holds 15 amino acids, cysteine through phenylalanine. Only the CDR3 region is kept as DNA, spanning 45 bases read in frame from base 1. Trimming removed 0 bases from V and 7 bases from J; the gene matches leave 6 bases unexplained. Another Seattle source contributed samples from volunteer blood donors who had recovered from COVID-19. Each collaborating institution followed its own protocols to collect whole blood in K2EDTA tubes. For TCRbeta analysis, collaborators shipped samples in one of three forms: frozen whole blood, isolated PBMCs, or DNA extracted from either of those sample types. TCRbeta CDR3 regions were amplified from genomic DNA by means of the immunoSEQ Assay, a bias-controlled multiplex PCR. In the source study's methods: The number of nucleated cells in each sample was estimated from the amplification of reference gene primers within the assay. Sequence reads were collapsed and filtered to measure the absolute abundance of every unique TCRbeta CDR3 rearrangement. Productive Simpson clonality was computed per sample as the square root of Simpson's diversity index over productive rearrangements. The immuneACCESS repertoire file appears here via TCRdb, limited to in-frame rearrangements. These files lack a portion of the clones; in checked studies, under half of the deficit traces to unresolved V genes, and the cause of the others is not known. That table is the source of V, J and clone size, and D and trimming were worked out from the DNA. Here the sample has roughly 220,000 clones; 75% to 85% occur a single time. The ten largest account for roughly 1.4% of the sample.

The clonotype originates from a woman aged 40 to 50 who had recovered from COVID-19. The sequenced material came from peripheral blood. This sequence uses TRBV3-1 (or the pseudogene TRBV3-2) and TRBJ2-5, and 9 junction bases match TRBD2. The CDR3 sequence is CASSQDLGSGGTQYF. In nucleotides, the sequence is TGTGCCAGCAGCCAAGATTTAGGTAGCGGGGGGACCCAGTACTTC.